This T cell receptor beta chain was sequenced during a study of Graves' ophthalmopathy and Graves' hyperthyroidism. RNA transcripts were the source from which TCR beta CDR3 regions were amplified. RT-PCR with HTBI primers came first, then second-round multiplex PCR. TCRdb reprocessed the multiplex PCR reads with MiXCR, giving one entry per CDR3 protein. This sample has hundreds of thousands of distinct CDR3 sequences, with over 20% found just once. The V and J ends lost 6 bases and 5 bases respectively, with 17 bases between them. This CDR3 spans 14 amino acids. Germline V gives CDR1 SGHDT, CDR2 YYEEEE. Hyperthyroidism counted as stable given no ophthalmopathy within 18 months of follow-up. Aged 18 to 65, the patients with hyperthyroidism had under 2 months' duration and were newly diagnosed. Patients with other autoimmune diseases, uncontrolled infections, pregnancy or lactation were excluded.

The receptor was isolated from a woman under 30 with stable Graves' hyperthyroidism. Some clones in this sample may be carry-over from other donors' samples. Sequencing was done on a sample of peripheral blood. V is TRBV5-6 and J is TRBJ1-2, with a possible D match to TRBD1 (6 bases). CDR3 sequence (DNA): TGTGCCAGCACAATGAGGGACATCCGTTATGGCTACACCTTC. It translates to CASTMRDIRYGYTF.